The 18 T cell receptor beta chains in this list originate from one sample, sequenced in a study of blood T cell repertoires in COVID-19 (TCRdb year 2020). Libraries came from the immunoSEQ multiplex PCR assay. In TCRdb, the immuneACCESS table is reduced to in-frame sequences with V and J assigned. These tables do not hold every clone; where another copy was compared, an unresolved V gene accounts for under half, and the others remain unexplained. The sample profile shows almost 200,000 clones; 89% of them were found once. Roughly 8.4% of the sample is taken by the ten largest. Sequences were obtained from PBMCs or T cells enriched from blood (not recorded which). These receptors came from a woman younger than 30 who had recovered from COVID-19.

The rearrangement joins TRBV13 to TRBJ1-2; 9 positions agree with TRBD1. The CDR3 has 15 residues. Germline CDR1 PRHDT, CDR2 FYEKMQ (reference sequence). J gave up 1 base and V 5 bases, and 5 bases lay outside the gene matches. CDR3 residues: CASSHQTGGNYGYTF. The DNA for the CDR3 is TGTGCCAGCAGCCATCAGACAGGGGGTAACTATGGCTACACCTTC.

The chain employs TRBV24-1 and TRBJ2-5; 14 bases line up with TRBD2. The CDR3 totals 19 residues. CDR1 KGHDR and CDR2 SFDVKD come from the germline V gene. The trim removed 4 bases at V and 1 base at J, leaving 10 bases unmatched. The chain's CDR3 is CATSDRGLAGGLFQETQYF. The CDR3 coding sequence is TGTGCCACCAGTGACCGTGGACTAGCGGGGGGACTATTCCAAGAGACCCAGTACTTC.

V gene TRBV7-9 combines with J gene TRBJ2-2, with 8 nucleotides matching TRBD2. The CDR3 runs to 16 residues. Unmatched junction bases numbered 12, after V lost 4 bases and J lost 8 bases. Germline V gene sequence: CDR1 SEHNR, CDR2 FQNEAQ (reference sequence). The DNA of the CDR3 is TGTGCCAGCAGCTCCTATACGGGGGGGCGGTCTGGGGAGCTGTTTTTT. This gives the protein CASSSYTGGRSGELFF. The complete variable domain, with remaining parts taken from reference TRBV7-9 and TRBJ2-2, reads DTGVSQNPRHKITKRGQNVTFRCDPISEHNRLYWYRQTLGQGPEFLTYFQNEAQLEKSRLLSDRFSAERPKGSFSTLEIQRTEQGDSAMYLCASSSYTGGRSGELFFGEGSRLTVL.

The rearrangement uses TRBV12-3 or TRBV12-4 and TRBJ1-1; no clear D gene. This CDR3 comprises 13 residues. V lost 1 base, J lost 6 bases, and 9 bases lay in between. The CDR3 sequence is CASSLGLRSEAFF. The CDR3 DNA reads TGTGCCAGCAGTTTAGGTCTTCGGTCTGAAGCTTTCTTT.

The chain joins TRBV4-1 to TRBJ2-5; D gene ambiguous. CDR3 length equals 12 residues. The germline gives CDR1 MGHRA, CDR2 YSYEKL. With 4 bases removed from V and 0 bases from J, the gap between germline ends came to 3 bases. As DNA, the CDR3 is TGCGCCAGCAGCCTAGACCAAGAGACCCAGTACTTC. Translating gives CASSLDQETQYF.

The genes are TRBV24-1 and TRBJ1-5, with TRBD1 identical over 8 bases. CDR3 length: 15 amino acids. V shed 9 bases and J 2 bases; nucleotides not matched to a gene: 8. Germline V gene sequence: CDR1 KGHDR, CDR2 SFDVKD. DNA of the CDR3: TGTGCCACCGGTTCAGGGGGCAAGGGCAATCAGCCCCAGCATTTT. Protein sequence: CATGSGGKGNQPQHF.

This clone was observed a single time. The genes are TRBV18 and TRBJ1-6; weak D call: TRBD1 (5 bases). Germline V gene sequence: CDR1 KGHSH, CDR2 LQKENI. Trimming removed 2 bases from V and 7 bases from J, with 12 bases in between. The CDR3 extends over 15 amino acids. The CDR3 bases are TGTGCCAGCTCACCATGGGGCCTTAAGAATTCACCCCTCCACTTT. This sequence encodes CASSPWGLKNSPLHF.

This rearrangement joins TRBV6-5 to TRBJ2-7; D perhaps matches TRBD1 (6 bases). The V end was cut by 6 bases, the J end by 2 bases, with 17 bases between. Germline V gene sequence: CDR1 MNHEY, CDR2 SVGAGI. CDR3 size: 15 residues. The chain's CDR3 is CASSKQGLGTYEQYF. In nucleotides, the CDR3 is TGTGCCAGCAGCAAGCAGGGGTTAGGGACCTACGAGCAGTACTTC.

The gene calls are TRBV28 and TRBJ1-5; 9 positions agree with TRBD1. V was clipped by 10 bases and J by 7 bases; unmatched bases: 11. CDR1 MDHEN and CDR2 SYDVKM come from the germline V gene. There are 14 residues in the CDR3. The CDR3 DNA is TGTGCCACCACCAGTCCGGGACAGGGACAGCCCCAGCATTTT. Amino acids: CATTSPGQGQPQHF.

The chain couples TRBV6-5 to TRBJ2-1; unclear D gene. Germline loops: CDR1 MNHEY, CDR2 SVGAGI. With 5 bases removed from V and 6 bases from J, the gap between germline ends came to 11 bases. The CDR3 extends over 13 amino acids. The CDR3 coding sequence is TGTGCCAGCAGTCTGACTCAAATCAATGAGCAGTTCTTC. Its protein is CASSLTQINEQFF.

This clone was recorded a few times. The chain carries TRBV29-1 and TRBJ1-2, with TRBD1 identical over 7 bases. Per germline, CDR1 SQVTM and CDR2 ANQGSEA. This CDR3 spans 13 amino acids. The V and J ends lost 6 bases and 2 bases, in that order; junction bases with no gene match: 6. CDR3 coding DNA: TGCAGCGTCTTGACAGGGACAAACTATGGCTACACCTTC. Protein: CSVLTGTNYGYTF. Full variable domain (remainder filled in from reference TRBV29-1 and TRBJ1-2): SAVISQKPSRDICQRGTSLTIQCQVDSQVTMMFWYRQQPGQSLTLIATANQGSEATYESGFVIDKFPISRPNLTFSTLTVSNMSPEDSSIYLCSVLTGTNYGYTFGSGTRLTVV.

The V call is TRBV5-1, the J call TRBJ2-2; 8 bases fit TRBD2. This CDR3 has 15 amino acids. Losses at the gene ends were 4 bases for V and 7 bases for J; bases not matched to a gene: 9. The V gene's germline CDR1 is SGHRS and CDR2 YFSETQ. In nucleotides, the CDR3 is TGCGCCAGCAGCAGGGGACTAGAGATTTTCGGGGAGCTGTTTTTT. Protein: CASSRGLEIFGELFF. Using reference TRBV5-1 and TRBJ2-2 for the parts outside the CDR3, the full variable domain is KAGVTQTPRYLIKTRGQQVTLSCSPISGHRSVSWYQQTPGQGLQFLFEYFSETQRNKGNFPGRFSGRQFSNSRSEMNVSTLELGDSALYLCASSRGLEIFGELFFGEGSRLTVL.

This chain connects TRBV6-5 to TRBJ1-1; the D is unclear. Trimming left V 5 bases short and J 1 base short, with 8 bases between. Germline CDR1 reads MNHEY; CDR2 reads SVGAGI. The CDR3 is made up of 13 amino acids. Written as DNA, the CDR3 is TGTGCCAGCAGTATCGGGTCGAACACTGAAGCTTTCTTT. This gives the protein CASSIGSNTEAFF.

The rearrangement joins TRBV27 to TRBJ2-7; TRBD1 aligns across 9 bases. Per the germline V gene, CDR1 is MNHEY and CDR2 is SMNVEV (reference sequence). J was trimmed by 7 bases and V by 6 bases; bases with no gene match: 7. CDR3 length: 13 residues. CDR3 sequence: CASRRQGVGEQYF. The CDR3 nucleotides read TGTGCCAGCAGAAGACAGGGGGTCGGGGAGCAGTACTTC.

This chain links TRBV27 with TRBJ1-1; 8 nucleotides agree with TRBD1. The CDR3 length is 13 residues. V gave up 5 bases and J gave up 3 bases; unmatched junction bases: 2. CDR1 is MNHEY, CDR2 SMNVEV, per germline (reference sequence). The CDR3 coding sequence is TGTGCCAGCAGTCTGGGACAGGACACTGAAGCTTTCTTT. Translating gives CASSLGQDTEAFF.

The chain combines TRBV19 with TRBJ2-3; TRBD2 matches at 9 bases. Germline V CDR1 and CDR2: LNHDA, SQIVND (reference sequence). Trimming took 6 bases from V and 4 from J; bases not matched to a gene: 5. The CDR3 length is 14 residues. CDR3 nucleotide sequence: TGTGCCAGTAGGCCTAGCGGGGAGGCAGATACGCAGTATTTT. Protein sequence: CASRPSGEADTQYF.

Written as DNA, the CDR3 is TGTGCCAGTAGTCTTAGACGGGGGGCTAATGAAAAACTGTTTTTT. It encodes CASSLRRGANEKLFF. V usage is TRBV19 and J usage is TRBJ1-4, with a possible D match to TRBD1 (5 bases). Trimming cost V 5 bases and J 3 bases, with 13 bases left between them. The CDR3 is made up of 15 amino acids. Germline V gene data show CDR1 as LNHDA and CDR2 as SQIVND (reference sequence).

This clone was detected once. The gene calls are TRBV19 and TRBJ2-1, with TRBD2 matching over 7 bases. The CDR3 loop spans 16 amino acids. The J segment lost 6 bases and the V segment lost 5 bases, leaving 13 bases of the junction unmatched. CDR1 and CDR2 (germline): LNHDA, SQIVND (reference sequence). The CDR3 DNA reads TGTGCCAGTAGTCCTCGGCGGGGGTCTACCCGCAATGAGCAGTTCTTC. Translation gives CASSPRRGSTRNEQFF.